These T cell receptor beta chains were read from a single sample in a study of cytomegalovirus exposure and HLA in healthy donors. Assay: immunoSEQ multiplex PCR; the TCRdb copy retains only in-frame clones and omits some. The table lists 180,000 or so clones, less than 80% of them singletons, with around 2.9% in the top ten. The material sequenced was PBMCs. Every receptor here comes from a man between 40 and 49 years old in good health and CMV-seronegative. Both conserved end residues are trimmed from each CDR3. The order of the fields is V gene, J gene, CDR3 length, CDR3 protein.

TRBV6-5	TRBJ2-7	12	ASSSQGAIHEQY
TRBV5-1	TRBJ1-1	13	ASSSGLGMNTEAF
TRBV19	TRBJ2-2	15	ASTLQGVNLNTGELF
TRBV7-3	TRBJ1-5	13	ASSPTWASNQPQH
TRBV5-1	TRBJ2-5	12	ASRSSGGAETQY
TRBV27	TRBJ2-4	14	ASSLDREGAKNIQY
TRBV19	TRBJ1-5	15	ASTPFRDRGSNQPQH
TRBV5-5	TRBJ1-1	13	ASSFNDQENTEAF
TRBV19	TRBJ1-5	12	ASSLDRENQPQH
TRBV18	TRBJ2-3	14	ASSPRTASRTDTQY
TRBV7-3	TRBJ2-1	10	ASSSGQGVQF
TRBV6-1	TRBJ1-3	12	ASRARSSGNTIY
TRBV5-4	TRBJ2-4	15	ASSLAGQLGGRNIQY
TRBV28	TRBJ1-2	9	AISDRTQYT
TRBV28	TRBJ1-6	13	ASSLRDRVNSPLH
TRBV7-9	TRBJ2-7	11	ASTAGAAYEQY
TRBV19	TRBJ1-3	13	ASSIRRPSGNTIY
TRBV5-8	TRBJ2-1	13	ASSNRRSSYNEQF
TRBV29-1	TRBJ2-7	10	SVLSTGGEQY
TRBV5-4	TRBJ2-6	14	ASSETGTRGANVLT
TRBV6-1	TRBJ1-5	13	ASSKGHNSNQPQH
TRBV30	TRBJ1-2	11	AWSPHRGYGYT
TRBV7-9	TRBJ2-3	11	ASSLAATGTQY
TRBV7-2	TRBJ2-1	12	ASSLGLVYNEQF
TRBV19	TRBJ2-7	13	ASSSSDRESYEQY
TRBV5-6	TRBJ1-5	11	ASSWSGNQPQH